The 6 T cell receptor beta chains in this list originate from one sample, sequenced in a study of PD-1 blockade in classical Hodgkin lymphoma. All trial patients relapsed after autologous stem cell transplantation. Profiling relied on immunoSEQ multiplex PCR, and the TCRdb table lists in-frame clones only, not all of them. The repertoire holds approximately 15,000 clones, with around 80% as singletons. Sequences were derived from peripheral blood mononuclear cells (PBMCs), sampled before the second cycle of nivolumab. Receptor source: a human donor with classical Hodgkin lymphoma.

A few counts support this clone. The rearrangement links TRBV7-9 to TRBJ1-1, with 7 bases fitting TRBD1. V shed 5 bases, J shed 6 bases, and the junction held 9 bases outside the gene matches. CDR3 length: 14 residues. Per the germline V gene, CDR1 is SEHNR and CDR2 is FQNEAQ (reference sequence). CDR3 nucleotides: TGTGCCAGCAGCACAGACAGGGTTTTCGCTGAAGCTTTCTTT. Amino acids: CASSTDRVFAEAFF.

In this sample, this clone turned up once. V gene TRBV4-2 combines with J gene TRBJ2-3; TRBD2 is a possible D gene (5 bases). Trimming took 6 bases from V and 5 from J, leaving 12 bases between them. The CDR3 covers 13 residues. Germline V gene sequence: CDR1 LGHNA, CDR2 YNFKEQ. Written as DNA, the CDR3 is TGTGCCAGCAGGGCATCACTAGGAGATACGCAGTATTTT. Protein product: CASRASLGDTQYF.

This chain links TRBV5-1 with TRBJ2-7; D might be TRBD1 (6 bases). Germline V lookup: CDR1 SGHRS, CDR2 YFSETQ. The CDR3 has 16 residues. Trimming cost V 0 bases and J 5 bases, with 18 bases left between them. CDR3 sequence (DNA): TGCGCCAGCAGCTTGGTTGGGGGCGCGTTTGGCAACGAGCAGTACTTC. This encodes CASSLVGGAFGNEQYF.

The V and J genes are TRBV7-8 and TRBJ2-2; a weak D match, TRBD1 (5 bases). This CDR3 is 14 amino acids long. The germline V gene has CDR1 SGHVS and CDR2 FQNEAQ. Trimming removed 1 base at V and 7 bases at J, with 10 bases between. The CDR3, as DNA: TGTGCCAGCAGCTTAGGGGGCGCCCACGGGGAGCTGTTTTTT. Translating gives CASSLGGAHGELFF. The variable domain in full, with the rest retrieved from reference TRBV7-8 and TRBJ2-2, is GAGVSQSPRYKVAKRGQDVALRCDPISGHVSLFWYQQALGQGPEFLTYFQNEAQLDKSGLPSDRFFAERPEGSVSTLKIQRTQQEDSAVYLCASSLGGAHGELFFGEGSRLTVL.

The chain couples TRBV4-2 to TRBJ1-1; D is ambiguous. Germline loops: CDR1 LGHNA, CDR2 YNFKEQ. The CDR3 totals 16 residues. V lost 3 bases and J 0 bases, leaving 14 bases between the germline ends. This CDR3 reads CASSQGSGFLNTEAFF. The CDR3 DNA follows: TGTGCCAGCAGCCAGGGATCTGGTTTCTTGAACACTGAAGCTTTCTTT.

Concerning this clone itself: Distinct nucleotide sequences in the sample also encode this CDR3. This chain connects TRBV27 to TRBJ1-6, with a tentative D call TRBD1 (6 bases). Germline V gene data show CDR1 as MNHEY and CDR2 as SMNVEV (reference sequence). CDR3 size: 15 residues. With 6 bases removed from V and 7 bases from J, the gap between germline ends came to 16 bases. The chain's CDR3 is CASRITTGVNSPLHF. The CDR3 region has the DNA TGTGCCAGCAGAATTACGACAGGAGTCAATTCACCCCTCCACTTT.